Listed below are T cell receptor beta chains from one sample, sequenced in a study of early T cells in non-severe SARS-CoV-2 infection. Each CDR3 protein is one row after TCRdb ran MiXCR on the 5' RACE reads. The sample shows 25,000 to 35,000 distinct CDR3 sequences, around 5% of them seen only once. Sequences were obtained from whole blood. The origin of the receptors is an adult who was a healthcare worker with PCR-confirmed SARS-CoV-2 infection or an uninfected control (not recorded which). The CDR3 runs from the conserved cysteine through the conserved F or W. D genes are given only for firm matches. Size is omitted from some rows. Given values are once, few, many or a class for expanded clones.

TRBJ2-3	.	TRBV18	many	TGTGCCAGCTCCCCCCTTTTCGGGGGTGAAGCAGATACGCAGTATTTT	CASSPLFGGEADTQYF
TRBJ1-1	TRBD1	TRBV6-1	many	TGTGCCAGCAGTGAACGGGACAGACTGAACACTGAAGCTTTCTTT	CASSERDRLNTEAFF
TRBJ1-1	.	TRBV5-6	many	TGTGCCAGCAGCTGGAGGTCAGGGAACCGCCCGAACACTGAAGCTTTCTTT	CASSWRSGNRPNTEAFF
TRBJ2-3	.	TRBV18	many	TGTGCCAGCTCACCATTAGGCACAGATACGCAGTATTTT	CASSPLGTDTQYF
TRBJ2-2	.	TRBV28	medium-sized	TGTGCCAGCAGTTTCCCCCAGGGGTACGGGGAGCTGTTTTTT	CASSFPQGYGELFF
TRBJ1-1	.	TRBV11-2	many	TGTGCCAGCAGCTTGGCACGGACCATGAACACTGAAGCTTTCTTT	CASSLARTMNTEAFF
TRBJ2-5	TRBD1	TRBV12-3/TRBV12-4	many	TGTGCCAGCAGTTTGGGGACAGGGCAAGAGACCCAGTACTTC	CASSLGTGQETQYF
TRBJ1-1	TRBD1	TRBV5-1	.	TGCGCCAGCCGAAACGGACAGGGCTGGACGAACACTGAAGCTTTCTTT	CASRNGQGWTNTEAFF
TRBJ2-7	.	TRBV5-1	many	TGCGCCAGCAGCCTTCTAGCGTCTTCCTACGAGCAGTACTTC	CASSLLASSYEQYF
TRBJ2-5	TRBD1	TRBV27	many	TGTGCCAGCAGTCGAGACGGGACAGTCCAAGAGACCCAGTACTTC	CASSRDGTVQETQYF
TRBJ2-1	.	TRBV2	.	TGTGCCAGCAGTGTCGACTACTCCTACAATGAGCAGTTCTTC	CASSVDYSYNEQFF
TRBJ2-7	.	TRBV5-4	many	TGTGCCAGCAGCCCTCAACAGGGAACCTACGAGCAGTACTTC	CASSPQQGTYEQYF
TRBJ2-7	TRBD1	TRBV12-3/TRBV12-4	many	TGTGCCAGCACTTGGGGGACAGGGTCGTACGAGCAGTACTTC	CASTWGTGSYEQYF
TRBJ2-3	TRBD2	TRBV7-2	.	TGTGCCAGCGTACCTCCCGGGACTAGCGGGAGTCCAGATACGCAGTATTTT	CASVPPGTSGSPDTQYF
TRBJ2-2	TRBD1	TRBV12-3/TRBV12-4	many	TGTGCCAGCAGTTCCGGACAGGGGTCTAGGGAGCTGTTTTTT	CASSSGQGSRELFF
TRBJ2-1	TRBD1	TRBV7-2	few	TGTGCCAGCAGCCAGGACAGGGGGACCTACAATGAGCAGTTCTTC	CASSQDRGTYNEQFF
TRBJ2-3	.	TRBV11-2	medium-sized	TGTGCCAGCAGCTCCGTGACAGGCCGCTTAGATACGCAGTATTTT	CASSSVTGRLDTQYF
TRBJ2-7	.	TRBV4-1	many	TGCGCCAGCAGCCAAGACAGGACCCCTGGCGAGCAGTACTTC	CASSQDRTPGEQYF
TRBJ2-7	TRBD1	TRBV20-1	few	TGCAGTGCCGGGACAGGGTACTACGAGCAGTACTTC	CSAGTGYYEQYF
TRBJ1-1	TRBD1	TRBV19	many	TGTGCCAGTAGGCCCCCGGGACAGTGGAGACCTGAAGCTTTCTTT	CASRPPGQWRPEAFF
TRBJ2-7	.	TRBV30	many	TGTGCCTGGAGAGGGGTGCGCGAGCAGTACTTC	CAWRGVREQYF
TRBJ2-5	.	TRBV7-9	many	TGTGCCAGCAGCTTTAGTAGCTGGGAGACCCAGTACTTC	CASSFSSWETQYF
TRBJ1-4	TRBD1	TRBV3-1	many	TGTGCCAGCAGCCAAGATGCAGGGGGCAGAGCTAATGAAAAACTGTTTTTT	CASSQDAGGRANEKLFF
TRBJ1-5	.	TRBV27	many	TGTGCCAGCAGTTTCAGGGCAGGTGCGGATCAGCCCCAGCATTTT	CASSFRAGADQPQHF
TRBJ2-5	.	TRBV7-9	few	TGTGCCAGCAGCTTAATATGGCCGCAAGAGACCCAGTACTTC	CASSLIWPQETQYF
TRBJ2-7	.	TRBV7-9	many	TGTGCCAGCAGCCGGAAAGGACATGACTACGAGCAGTACTTC	CASSRKGHDYEQYF
TRBJ1-1	TRBD1	TRBV5-1	.	TGCGCCAGCAGCTTGGCCCGGACAGGGACAACGAACACTGAAGCTTTCTTT	CASSLARTGTTNTEAFF
TRBJ2-7	.	TRBV12-3/TRBV12-4	few	TGTGCCAGCAGCCGCCCGGGGGCATCCTCCTACGAGCAGTACTTC	CASSRPGASSYEQYF
TRBJ2-1	.	TRBV18	many	TGTGCCAGCTCACCGAGAGGGTCGAGGCCGGACAATGAGCAGTTCTTC	CASSPRGSRPDNEQFF
TRBJ1-5	.	TRBV25-1	many	TGTGCCAGCGGTTTTCAGGGACAGCCCCAGCATTTT	CASGFQGQPQHF
TRBJ2-7	.	TRBV5-4	many	TGTGCCAGCAGCTTTGGGCTATTAGGCGAGCAGTACTTC	CASSFGLLGEQYF
TRBJ1-3	TRBD1	TRBV5-6	few	TGTGCCAGCAGCCCAGGGACAGGGGCTGGAAACACCATATATTTT	CASSPGTGAGNTIYF
TRBJ2-3	TRBD2	TRBV7-8	.	TGTGCCAGCAGCCCTCGGACTAGCGGCACAGATACGCAGTATTTT	CASSPRTSGTDTQYF
TRBJ2-1	TRBD1	TRBV7-8	.	TGTGCCAGCAGCGCGGGACAGGGGTTGTCATTCTTC	CASSAGQGLSFF
TRBJ2-5	.	TRBV3-1	many	TGTGCCAGCAGCCATTCGACCGAGACCCAGTACTTC	CASSHSTETQYF
TRBJ2-1	TRBD2	TRBV7-7	many	TGTGCTAGCAGCTTACTTTTAGCGGGAGGCCCTCACTTCCGCAATGAGCAGTTCTTC	CASSLLLAGGPHFRNEQFF
TRBJ1-6	TRBD1	TRBV6-5	few	TGTGCCAGCAGCCCCGGACAGGCCTATTCACCCCTCCACTTT	CASSPGQAYSPLHF
TRBJ2-3	.	TRBV5-1	.	TGCGCCAGCAGCTTGGTCGCCACAGATACGCAGTATTTT	CASSLVATDTQYF
TRBJ2-3	.	TRBV20-1	many	TGCAGTGCTAGAGCGGGTTCCACAGATACGCAGTATTTT	CSARAGSTDTQYF
TRBJ1-1	.	TRBV12-3/TRBV12-4	many	TGTGCCAGCAGGCCGAGCACTATAAACACTGAAGCTTTCTTT	CASRPSTINTEAFF
TRBJ2-3	.	TRBV5-1	many	TGCGCCAGCAGGGCCCGAGGGCTACCTAGCACAGATACGCAGTATTTT	CASRARGLPSTDTQYF
TRBJ2-2	.	TRBV5-1	.	TGCGCCAGCAGCTTTAGTGTCACCGGGGAGCTGTTTTTT	CASSFSVTGELFF
TRBJ2-1	.	TRBV29-1	.	TGCAGCGTTGGGGGGTTCGATGAGCAGTTCTTC	CSVGGFDEQFF
TRBJ1-2	TRBD1	TRBV2	.	TGTGCCAGCACCCCAGGGGGCAGTCCGAGTGGCTACACCTTC	CASTPGGSPSGYTF
TRBJ2-3	TRBD1	TRBV11-3	.	TGTGCCAGCAGCCTCTCGCCGACAGGGGCAAAAGATACGCAGTATTTT	CASSLSPTGAKDTQYF
TRBJ2-2	.	TRBV5-4	.	TGTGCCAGCAGCTCCTCCGACCCCCGGGAGCTGTTTTTT	CASSSSDPRELFF
TRBJ1-2	.	TRBV19	.	TGTGCCAGTAGTAGGACAGCTTATGGCTACACCTTC	CASSRTAYGYTF
TRBJ1-1	TRBD1	TRBV7-9	many	TGTGCCAGCCAGCCAGGACAGGGTAGAGCTGAAGCTTTCTTT	CASQPGQGRAEAFF
TRBJ1-4	TRBD1	TRBV7-6	many	TGTGCCAGCAGCACCGACAGGGATGAAAAACTGTTTTTT	CASSTDRDEKLFF
TRBJ2-3	.	TRBV20-1	.	TGCAGTGCCAGAGCAGCAGGTGATACGCAGTATTTT	CSARAAGDTQYF
TRBJ1-1	.	TRBV18	many	TGTGCCAGCTCACCACCGGGACACCCCGAAGCTTTCTTT	CASSPPGHPEAFF